The 5 T cell receptor beta chains presented below share a single source sample, sequenced in a study of OX40 agonist ivuxolimab in advanced cancers. Library construction relied on the immunoSEQ multiplex PCR assay. In its TCRdb copy, this immuneACCESS table keeps in-frame sequences only and misses some clones. Where compared with another copy, unresolved V genes explain less than half of these, and the others have no known cause. This sample holds roughly 75,000 clones; 80% to 90% were observed only once. The ten largest clones capture less than 7.5% of the sample. This specimen was CD4+ or CD8+ T cells sorted from blood, taken in a trial of the OX40 agonist ivuxolimab. All receptors derive from an adult with an advanced solid tumor such as melanoma, head and neck, liver or kidney cancer.

The chain is built from TRBV7-9 and TRBJ1-4; the D is unclear. V gave up 2 bases and J gave up 8 bases, with 9 bases separating them. This CDR3 spans 13 amino acids. Germline V lookup: CDR1 SEHNR, CDR2 FQNEAQ (reference sequence). The CDR3 here is CASSLSLIEKLFF. As DNA, the CDR3 is TGTGCCAGCAGCTTAAGTCTGATCGAAAAACTGTTTTTT.

This clone occurred once. This rearrangement joins TRBV4-3 to TRBJ2-6; perhaps TRBD1 as D (5 bases). Germline lookup yields CDR1 LGHNA and CDR2 YSLEER. V lost 1 base and J lost 8, with 12 bases in between. This CDR3 is built from 15 residues. The CDR3 spells CASSQAFAGPNVLTF. CDR3 bases: TGCGCCAGCAGCCAAGCCTTCGCAGGGCCCAACGTCCTGACTTTC.

The V gene is TRBV29-1, the J gene TRBJ2-7, with D uncertain. Trimming cost V 5 bases and J 2 bases, with 13 bases left between them. Germline assignment: CDR1 SQVTM and CDR2 ANQGSEA. CDR3 length equals 13 residues. CDR3 protein: CSVLPDAAYEQYF. The DNA of the CDR3 is TGCAGCGTTTTGCCTGACGCGGCCTACGAGCAGTACTTC.

This chain connects TRBV7-9 to TRBJ2-2; unclear D gene. V was trimmed by 3 bases and J by 6 bases, leaving 5 bases between them. The length of the CDR3 is 12 residues. Germline CDR1 SEHNR, CDR2 FQNEAQ (reference sequence). The CDR3 spells CASSFVPGELFF. The CDR3 nucleotides are TGTGCCAGCAGCTTCGTCCCCGGGGAGCTGTTTTTT.

V usage is TRBV28 and J usage is TRBJ1-3; D remains unclear. Germline V CDR1 and CDR2: MDHEN, SYDVKM. The CDR3 runs 14 residues. V lost 7 bases to trimming and J lost 0 bases, with 10 bases between them. For the CDR3, the DNA is TGTGCCAGCAAAGCGGATAGCTCTGGAAACACCATATATTTT. Amino acid sequence: CASKADSSGNTIYF.